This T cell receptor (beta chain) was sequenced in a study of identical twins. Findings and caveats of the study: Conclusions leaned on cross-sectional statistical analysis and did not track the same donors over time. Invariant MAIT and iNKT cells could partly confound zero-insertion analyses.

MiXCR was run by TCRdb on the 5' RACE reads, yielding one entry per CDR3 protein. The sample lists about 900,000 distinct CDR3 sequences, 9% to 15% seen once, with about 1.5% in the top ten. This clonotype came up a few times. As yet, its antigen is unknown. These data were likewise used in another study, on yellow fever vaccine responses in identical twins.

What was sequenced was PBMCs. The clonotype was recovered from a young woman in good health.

The CDR3 DNA reads TGTGCCAGCAGTTACGACGCGGGAGGGCTATACGAGCAGTACTTC. This gives the protein CASSYDAGGLYEQYF. V is TRBV6-5 and J is TRBJ2-7, with TRBD2 matching over 9 bases. The germline V gene encodes CDR1 MNHEY and CDR2 SVGAGI. V shed 2 bases, J shed 4 bases, and the junction held 6 bases outside the gene matches. The CDR3 contains 15 residues.